This T cell receptor beta chain was documented in a study of T cell repertoires in cytomegalovirus infection. On the study more broadly: Alongside well-studied HLA-B-restricted CMV epitopes, recently identified HLA-C-restricted CMV epitopes were also used. Public TCR beta signatures were indicative of both CMV infection and a matching HLA type.

TCRdb reprocessed the reads via MiXCR and lists one record per CDR3 protein. The top ten hold 15% to 20% of the sample, which has some 700,000 distinct CDR3 sequences, around 30% seen once. V dropped 0 bases and J dropped 1; count of bases not matched to a gene: 11. The CDR3 contains 19 residues. From germline, CDR1 is DFQATT and CDR2 SNEGSKA (reference sequence). Study-wide results and limits: Ex vivo, HLA-C-restricted CMV-specific TCR beta clonotypes prevailed over the rest of the response.

With respect to this clonotype: Its antigen is still unknown.

This TCR was sampled from a human donor in good health (CMV status not recorded). Some clones in this sample may be carry-over from other donors' samples. This specimen was cultured PBMCs, taken from culture after CMV antigen stimulation. The rearrangement joins TRBV20-1 to TRBJ2-3; TRBD2 agrees at 12 bases. DNA for the CDR3: TGCAGTGCTAGAGATCCTAGCGGGAGGGCCGTTATCGGCACAGATACGCAGTATTTT. As protein: CSARDPSGRAVIGTDTQYF.